Listed below are T cell receptor beta chains from one sample, sequenced in a study of blood T cells in healthy people across ages. Each CDR3 protein gets one entry after TCRdb re-called the 5' RACE reads with MiXCR. Here the sample spans about 970,000 distinct CDR3 sequences, roughly 51% being singletons. The sequenced material came from blood. The receptors were sampled from a woman aged 55-70 years in good health. Each CDR3 is given with its conserved first and last residue. A D gene is named only where the DNA matches it firmly. Rows give clone size only sometimes, using once, few, many, or a class for an expanded clone.

cdr3_nt,cdr3_aa,v_call,j_call,d_call,clone_size
TGTGCCAGCAGCTCTCTGCTGGGGCCGAACACTGAAGCTTTCTTT,CASSSLLGPNTEAFF,TRBV7-2,TRBJ1-1,-,few
TGTGCCAGCAGCACACCGGGACAGGGGCTATACGAGCAGTACTTC,CASSTPGQGLYEQYF,TRBV21-1,TRBJ2-7,-,-
TGTGCCAGTCGTAGAGGCGGGGAAGTCGCAGATACGCAGTATTTT,CASRRGGEVADTQYF,TRBV19,TRBJ2-3,-,-
TGTGCCAGCAGCCAAGACTCCACTACTAGACCTAGCACAGATACGCAGTATTTT,CASSQDSTTRPSTDTQYF,TRBV3-1,TRBJ2-3,-,-
TGTGCCAGCAGTGGCCCCTCCAGGGGATCCCTCACAGATACGCAGTATTTT,CASSGPSRGSLTDTQYF,TRBV2,TRBJ2-3,-,-
TGTGCCAGCTCACCGGTGTACAATCGGGAGACCCAGTACTTC,CASSPVYNRETQYF,TRBV18,TRBJ2-5,-,-
TGTGCCACGGGTACTAGCGGGAGGCTACCCTACAATGAGCAGTTCTTC,CATGTSGRLPYNEQFF,TRBV6-2/TRBV6-3,TRBJ2-1,TRBD2,-
TGTGCCAGCAGCCAAGAGTGGGGCACGAGCAATCAGCCCCAGCATTTT,CASSQEWGTSNQPQHF,TRBV4-2,TRBJ1-5,-,-
TGCGCCAGCAGCCACCTGACGGTGAACTATGGCTACACCTTC,CASSHLTVNYGYTF,TRBV4-1,TRBJ1-2,-,few
TGCGCCAGCAGCCAAGACCCGATCAGCTCCTACGAGCAGTACTTC,CASSQDPISSYEQYF,TRBV4-1,TRBJ2-7,-,-
TGTGCCAGCAGCTTGGACGGCAGGCCGTACGAGCAGTACTTC,CASSLDGRPYEQYF,TRBV5-6,TRBJ2-7,-,-
TGCGCCAGCTCACCAATTTCACCCTACGAGCAGTACTTC,CASSPISPYEQYF,TRBV18,TRBJ2-7,-,-
TGTGCCAGCAGGGCTAGCCTTGATACAGATACGCAGTATTTT,CASRASLDTDTQYF,TRBV2,TRBJ2-3,-,-
TGCAGTGCTAGGAGGTCCGGGACTAGCGGGAGAGGCTCCTACGAGCAGTACTTC,CSARRSGTSGRGSYEQYF,TRBV20-1,TRBJ2-7,TRBD2,-
TGTGCCAGCAGTTTCGTGAGGGCTCAGCCCCAGCATTTT,CASSFVRAQPQHF,TRBV27,TRBJ1-5,-,-
TGTGCCAGCAGTTCCGATAACCTTGTCAGGGGAACAGATACGCAGTATTTT,CASSSDNLVRGTDTQYF,TRBV6-5,TRBJ2-3,-,-
TGTGCCAGCAGTTCCGGGGGCTGGTGGGAGCAGTACTTC,CASSSGGWWEQYF,TRBV28,TRBJ2-5,-,-
TGTGCCAGCAGTTATCCACGGGATTTGAGCACCGGGGAGCTGTTTTTT,CASSYPRDLSTGELFF,TRBV28,TRBJ2-2,-,few
TGTGCCAGCAGCTTAGCAGAGGGACAGGGGCTGTCCTACGAGCAGTACTTC,CASSLAEGQGLSYEQYF,TRBV7-9,TRBJ2-7,TRBD1,few
TGTGCCAGCAGCTTACGGGGGGCGGTCGAGCAGTACTTC,CASSLRGAVEQYF,TRBV7-9,TRBJ2-7,-,-
TGCAGCCCTCACGGGGCGGGAGGGGCTCAAGAGACCCAGTACTTC,CSPHGAGGAQETQYF,TRBV20-1,TRBJ2-5,TRBD2,-
TGTGCCAGCAGGGAGGGAAAGGGACAGGGAGCGAGTCAGCCCCAGCATTTT,CASREGKGQGASQPQHF,TRBV6-6,TRBJ1-5,TRBD1,-
TGCAGTGCTACGGAACTAGCGGGGGTCCGCACAGATACGCAGTATTTT,CSATELAGVRTDTQYF,TRBV20-1,TRBJ2-3,TRBD2,-
TGCAGTGCTAGAGATATAGCTGCTGCCAACGTCCTGACTTTC,CSARDIAAANVLTF,TRBV20-1,TRBJ2-6,-,-
TGTGCCAGCGAGGGGGGAGGGGCGGTGCTGACCCAGTACTTC,CASEGGGAVLTQYF,TRBV2,TRBJ2-5,-,-
TGTGCCTGGAGTGTAAGTAGTCTACGGCGAGGCGAGCAGTACTTC,CAWSVSSLRRGEQYF,TRBV30,TRBJ2-7,-,-
TGTGCCTGGAGTGTGGCCCCGGGGGCTGGGTACGAGCAGTACTTC,CAWSVAPGAGYEQYF,TRBV30,TRBJ2-7,-,-
TGCAGCGCTGACACGGCCTACACCGGGGAGCTGTTTTTT,CSADTAYTGELFF,TRBV29-1,TRBJ2-2,-,-
TGTGCCAGCAGCTTAACTCGGACTAGCACAGATACGCAGTATTTT,CASSLTRTSTDTQYF,TRBV7-2,TRBJ2-3,-,-
TGTGCCAGCAGCCAAGATCAGGCTAGAAAGACCCAGTACTTC,CASSQDQARKTQYF,TRBV4-2,TRBJ2-5,-,many
TGTGCCAGCCCGGAAAAGCCGTGGTACGAGCAGTACTTC,CASPEKPWYEQYF,TRBV28,TRBJ2-7,-,many
TGTGCCAGCAGCAAGAATAAGGGGGCTGTGGAGACCCAGTACTTC,CASSKNKGAVETQYF,TRBV21-1,TRBJ2-5,-,-
TGTGCCAGCTCACCAGGCGCGGGAGCGGGGAACATTCAGTACTTC,CASSPGAGAGNIQYF,TRBV18,TRBJ2-4,TRBD2,few
TGTGCCAGCAGTTTGGGGACAGGGAGCCACAATGAGCAGTTCTTC,CASSLGTGSHNEQFF,TRBV12-3/TRBV12-4,TRBJ2-1,TRBD1,-
TGTGCCAGCAGCCGGACCCAGGGTTACGAGCAGTACTTC,CASSRTQGYEQYF,TRBV12-3/TRBV12-4,TRBJ2-7,-,few